The T cell receptor beta chain described here comes from a study of shared clonotypes between healthy human individuals. Study overall: A donor's plate count was three for CD4 naive and three for CD4 memory; CD8 naive had two and CD8 memory one. Findings and limits, study-wide: About 4.5% of naive CD4 clonotypes were common to a handful of donors.

On this clone itself: What it recognizes is unknown.

The table came from immunoSEQ multiplex PCR; TCRdb's copy has only in-frame clones and leaves some out. This table holds some 2,000,000 clones, about 94% found once. CDR1 and CDR2 (germline): LNHDA, SQIVND (reference sequence). CDR3 length: 17 amino acids. V lost 1 base, J lost 4 bases, and 8 bases stayed unmatched. Naive CD45RA+ and memory CD45RA-negative subsets were split from CD4+ cells. This TCR derives from a man younger than 35 in good health. The V and J genes are TRBV19 and TRBJ2-1; 9 bases line up with TRBD2. The sequenced sample consisted of naive CD4+ T cells sorted from blood. Specified subset: CD45RA+ positively selected. The CDR3 spells CASSIGTLAGTYNEQFF. The CDR3 nucleotides read TGTGCCAGTAGTATAGGAACCCTAGCGGGGACGTACAATGAGCAGTTCTTC.